The subject of this entry is one TCR beta chain. TCRdb's table, derived via immunoSEQ multiplex PCR, lists solely in-frame clones and lacks some. The repertoire consists of 200,000 to 300,000 clones, with nearly 95% occurring once and the leading ten covering around 0.83%. These data come from a study of blood T cell repertoires in COVID-19. Followed longitudinally, the Seattle patients had been enrolled during active infection. The V and J ends lost 6 bases and 4 bases, in that order; junction bases with no gene match: 9. The CDR3 runs to 15 residues. CDR1 SGHAT and CDR2 FQNNGV come from the germline V gene.

The material sequenced was peripheral blood. The V gene is TRBV11-2, the J gene TRBJ1-1; 9 nucleotides match TRBD1. This clonotype originated in a man aged 25 to 45 with COVID-19, enrolled during active disease. Written as DNA, the CDR3 is TGTGCCAGCAGACACAACAGGGGGCGCGCCACTGAAGCTTTCTTT. Translating it yields CASRHNRGRATEAFF.